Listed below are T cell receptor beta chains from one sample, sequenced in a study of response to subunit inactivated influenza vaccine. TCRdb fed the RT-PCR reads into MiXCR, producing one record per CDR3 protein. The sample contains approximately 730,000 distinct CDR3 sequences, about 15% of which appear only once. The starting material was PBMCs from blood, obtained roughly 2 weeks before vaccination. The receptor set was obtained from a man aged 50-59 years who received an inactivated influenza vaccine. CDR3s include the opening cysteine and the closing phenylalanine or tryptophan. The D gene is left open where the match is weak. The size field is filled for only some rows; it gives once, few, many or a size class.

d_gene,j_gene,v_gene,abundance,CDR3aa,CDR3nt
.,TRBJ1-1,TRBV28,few,CASSLLQYRGSLNTEAFF,TGTGCCAGCAGTCTCTTGCAATACCGGGGCTCCTTGAACACTGAAGCTTTCTTT
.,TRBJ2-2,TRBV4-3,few,CASSQGVVNTGELFF,TGCGCCAGCAGCCAGGGGGTCGTGAACACCGGGGAGCTGTTTTTT
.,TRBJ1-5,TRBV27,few,CASSYGFPGLNQPQHF,TGTGCCAGCAGTTACGGATTCCCCGGATTAAATCAGCCCCAGCATTTT
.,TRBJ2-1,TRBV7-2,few,CASSLMSGQTYNEQFF,TGTGCCAGCAGCCTAATGTCGGGTCAGACCTACAATGAGCAGTTCTTC
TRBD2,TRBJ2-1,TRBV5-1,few,CASSLSGLAGGNNEQFF,TGCGCCAGCAGCTTGTCGGGACTAGCGGGAGGAAACAATGAGCAGTTCTTC
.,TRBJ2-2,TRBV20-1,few,CSASLYTAGELFF,TGCAGTGCTAGTCTCTATACCGCCGGGGAGCTGTTTTTT
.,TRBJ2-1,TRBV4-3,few,CASSQDIGVASYNEQFF,TGCGCCAGCAGCCAAGATATAGGCGTGGCATCCTACAATGAGCAGTTCTTC
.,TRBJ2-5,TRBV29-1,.,CSVETERQYF,TGCAGCGTTGAAACGGAAAGACAGTACTTC
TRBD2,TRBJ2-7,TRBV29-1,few,CSVELGGGRTYEQYF,TGCAGCGTGGAACTGGGAGGCGGGAGGACCTACGAGCAGTACTTC
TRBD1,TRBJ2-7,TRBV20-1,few,CSAKTGGYEQYF,TGCAGTGCTAAGACAGGGGGGTACGAGCAGTACTTC
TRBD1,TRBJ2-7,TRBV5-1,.,CASSGQGRASEQYF,TGCGCCAGCAGCGGACAGGGAAGGGCCAGCGAGCAGTACTTC
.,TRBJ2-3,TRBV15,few,CATSPGSGAGDTQYF,TGTGCCACCAGCCCAGGTTCAGGGGCGGGGGATACGCAGTATTTT
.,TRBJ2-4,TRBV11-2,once,CASSLLSASNIILAKNIQYF,TGTGCCAGCAGCTTACTTAGTGCCTCCAATATTATACTAGCCAAAAACATTCAGTACTTC